A single sample is the source of the 25 T cell receptor beta chains below, sequenced in a study of early T cells in non-severe SARS-CoV-2 infection. TCRdb fed the 5' RACE reads into MiXCR, producing one record per CDR3 protein. The sample records approximately 76,000 distinct CDR3 sequences, about 11% being singletons. Input material: whole blood. These receptors originate from an adult who was a healthcare worker with PCR-confirmed SARS-CoV-2 infection or an uninfected control (not recorded which).

This rearrangement joins TRBV20-1 to TRBJ1-5, with D maybe TRBD1 (6 bases). Trimming took 3 bases from V and 4 from J, leaving 10 bases between them. The CDR3 totals 13 residues. Germline V gene lookup returns CDR1 DFQATT and CDR2 SNEGSKA (reference sequence). CDR3 sequence: CSARDSSNQPQHF. Here the CDR3 DNA reads TGCAGTGCTAGGGACAGCTCAAATCAGCCCCAGCATTTT.

This clonotype was found many times. The V gene is TRBV12-3 or TRBV12-4, the J gene TRBJ2-1; D is uncertain. The germline V and J ends were trimmed by 3 bases and 5 bases, with 14 bases remaining between them. This CDR3 has 15 amino acids. CDR3 residues: CASSFSLGLNNEQFF. Here the CDR3 DNA reads TGTGCCAGCAGTTTTTCTTTGGGGTTAAACAATGAGCAGTTCTTC.

The CDR3 loop is CASSPNGGSNSEQFF. CDR3 nucleotides: TGTGCCAGCTCACCAAACGGGGGGTCAAACAGTGAGCAGTTCTTC. The rearrangement links TRBV18 to TRBJ2-1; 7 bases align to TRBD2. CDR1 is KGHSH, CDR2 LQKENI, per germline. The CDR3 has 15 amino acids. With 2 bases clipped from V and 9 bases from J, the junction kept 10 bases outside the gene matches.

This chain uses TRBV6-4 with TRBJ2-1; TRBD1 matches 10 bases. This CDR3 spans 15 amino acids. V was clipped by 3 bases and J by 6 bases; unmatched bases: 5. Germline V gives CDR1 MRHNA, CDR2 SNTAGT. This chain's CDR3 is CASSDGTGEVNEQFF. The CDR3 DNA is TGTGCCAGCAGTGATGGGACAGGGGAGGTCAATGAGCAGTTCTTC.

The genes are TRBV6-1 and TRBJ2-2; 12 bases line up with TRBD1. Germline lookup yields CDR1 MNHNS and CDR2 SASEGT. Unmatched junction bases numbered 5, after V lost 5 bases and J lost 4 bases. This CDR3 is built from 16 residues. The DNA for the CDR3 is TGTGCCAGCAGTAAGGGGACAGGGGGCCGCACCGGGGAGCTGTTTTTT. It encodes CASSKGTGGRTGELFF.

This clonotype was seen at least ten times. The DNA for the CDR3 is TGTGCCAGCAGTTACGCCGGGACAGCTATTTCACCCCTCCACTTT. Translating gives CASSYAGTAISPLHF. The chain links TRBV6-5 to TRBJ1-6, with 7 nucleotides matching TRBD1. With V trimmed by 2 bases and J by 9 bases, 7 bases remained unmatched. The CDR3 is 15 residues long. From germline, CDR1 is MNHEY and CDR2 SVGAGI.

This rearrangement joins TRBV10-3 to TRBJ1-5; TRBD1 might be the D (6 bases). This CDR3 has 15 amino acids. Germline loops: CDR1 ENHRY, CDR2 SYGVKD. The germline V and J ends were trimmed by 0 bases and 2 bases, with 8 bases remaining between them. CDR3 loop: CAISESGGGNQPQHF. The CDR3 region has the DNA TGTGCCATCAGTGAGTCGGGGGGCGGCAATCAGCCCCAGCATTTT.

This clonotype was seen ten or more times. The V gene is TRBV3-1, the J gene TRBJ1-2, with D possibly TRBD1 on 5 matching bases. V shed 4 bases and J shed 4 bases, with 13 bases lying between them. The CDR3 consists of 14 residues. In germline, CDR1 is LGHDT, CDR2 YNNKEL (reference sequence). CDR3 loop: CASSPGPGGYGYTF. The CDR3, as DNA: TGTGCCAGCAGCCCGGGGCCTGGGGGCTATGGCTACACCTTC.

This clonotype was detected only a few times. This chain links TRBV7-2 with TRBJ2-7; tentatively, D is TRBD1 (5 bases). Germline V CDR1 and CDR2: SGHTA, FQGNSA. V gave up 8 bases and J gave up 5 bases, with 10 bases separating them. The CDR3 totals 11 residues. The CDR3, as DNA: TGTGCCAGCGGTCAGGGCCACGAGCAGTACTTC. Its protein product is CASGQGHEQYF. The whole variable domain, remainder taken from reference TRBV7-2 and TRBJ2-7, is GAGVSQSPSNKVTEKGKDVELRCDPISGHTALYWYRQSLGQGLEFLIYFQGNSAPDKSGLPSDRFSAERTGGSVSTLTIQRTQQEDSAVYLCASGQGHEQYFGPGTRLTVT.

At least ten counts were recorded for this clonotype. The chain employs TRBV7-6 and TRBJ1-2, with TRBD1 as a possible D gene (5 bases). Germline V gene data show CDR1 as SGHVS and CDR2 as FNYEAQ. The CDR3 totals 15 residues. V was cut by 2 bases and J by 1 base, with 11 bases left in between. CDR3 region: CASSLSTVINYGYTF. The CDR3 DNA is TGTGCCAGCAGCTTATCGACAGTGATTAACTATGGCTACACCTTC.

Of note for this clonotype: A single base separates this from a much larger clone, so it may be a read error. CDR3 protein: CTIREPNTEAFF. In nucleotides, the CDR3 is TGTACCATCAGGGAACCGAACACTGAAGCTTTCTTT. The chain is built from TRBV10-3 and TRBJ1-1, with D possibly matching TRBD1 (5 bases). Germline values: CDR1 ENHRY, CDR2 SYGVKD. The CDR3 length is 12 residues.

The gene calls are TRBV13 and TRBJ1-2; no definite D call. Germline values: CDR1 PRHDT, CDR2 FYEKMQ (reference sequence). V gave up 5 bases and J gave up 0 bases, with 10 bases separating them. The CDR3 spans 14 residues. The CDR3 loop reads CASSLPSANYGYTF. CDR3 in DNA: TGTGCCAGCAGCCTGCCCTCAGCTAACTATGGCTACACCTTC.

For this clonotype: One base away lies a much larger clone, so this may be a sequencing read error. The rearrangement links TRBV6-2 or TRBV6-3 to TRBJ2-3; no clear D gene. V gave up 6 bases and J gave up 2 bases, with 12 bases separating them. Germline values: CDR1 MNHEY, CDR2 SVGEGT. The CDR3 contains 14 residues. The CDR3 sequence: CASRLVVLTDTQYF. CDR3 DNA sequence: TGTGCCAGCAGGCTAGTGGTGCTCACAGATACGCAGTATTTT.

This clonotype occurred many times. CDR3 coding DNA: TGCAGCGTTGAAGGGGCCGGGACTAGCGAGTGGACCCAGTACTTC. This codes for CSVEGAGTSEWTQYF. The rearrangement uses TRBV29-1 and TRBJ2-5; 10 bases are shared with TRBD2. V dropped 1 base and J dropped 7; count of bases not matched to a gene: 9. Germline V CDR1 and CDR2: SQVTM, ANQGSEA. There are 15 residues in the CDR3.

This clonotype was seen only a few times. The chain has TRBV7-9 and TRBJ2-2; D remains ambiguous. Trimming left V 2 bases short and J 5 bases short, with 12 bases between. This CDR3 spans 15 amino acids. CDR1 SEHNR and CDR2 FQNEAQ come from the germline V gene (reference sequence). DNA for the CDR3: TGTGCCAGCAGCTTAAGTCGTACAGTTACCGGGGAGCTGTTTTTT. Its protein is CASSLSRTVTGELFF.

V and J are TRBV7-9 and TRBJ2-5; D might be TRBD1 (6 bases). This CDR3 region has 16 residues. The V and J ends lost 4 bases and 2 bases respectively, with 17 bases between them. CDR1 and CDR2 (germline): SEHNR, FQNEAQ (reference sequence). CDR3 amino acids: CASSSVGSTGQETQYF. The CDR3 DNA reads TGTGCCAGCAGCTCAGTCGGCTCGACAGGTCAAGAGACCCAGTACTTC.

This clonotype was counted many times. The V and J genes are TRBV11-2 and TRBJ1-1; weak D call: TRBD1 (6 bases). Germline V lookup: CDR1 SGHAT, CDR2 FQNNGV. Trimming took off 5 bases at V and 1 base at J, with 8 bases between the two ends. The CDR3 has 13 amino acids. Here the CDR3 DNA reads TGTGCCAGCAGCATACAGGGGAACACTGAAGCTTTCTTT. Its translation is CASSIQGNTEAFF. The full variable domain, rest sourced from reference TRBV11-2 and TRBJ1-1, is EAGVAQSPRYKIIEKRQSVAFWCNPISGHATLYWYQQILGQGPKLLIQFQNNGVVDDSQLPKDRFSAERLKGVDSTLKIQPAKLEDSAVYLCASSIQGNTEAFFGQGTRLTVV.

This chain uses TRBV6-6 with TRBJ2-7; D might be TRBD1 (6 bases). V gave up 5 bases and J gave up 5 bases, with 13 bases separating them. CDR3 length: 13 amino acids. Per the germline V gene, CDR1 is MNHNY and CDR2 is SVGAGI (reference sequence). CDR3 protein: CASSRHGGNEQYF. CDR3 nucleotide sequence: TGTGCCAGCAGTCGACATGGGGGCAACGAGCAGTACTTC.

There are a few counts of this clonotype. V and J are TRBV6-2 or TRBV6-3 and TRBJ2-1; 7 nucleotides align to TRBD1. The CDR3 sequence is 16 residues long. Trimming removed 0 bases from V and 6 bases from J; junction bases left unmatched: 8. CDR1 is MNHEY and CDR2 is SVGEGT in the germline V gene. Here the CDR3 reads CASSYSEGQTSNEQFF. For the CDR3, the DNA is TGTGCCAGCAGTTACTCCGAGGGACAGACTTCCAATGAGCAGTTCTTC.

The chain recombines TRBV29-1 with TRBJ1-2; tentative D call: TRBD1 (6 bases). The CDR3 extends over 13 amino acids. CDR1 and CDR2 from the germline V gene are SQVTM and ANQGSEA. The V end lost 6 bases, the J end lost 6 bases, and 17 bases lay between the germline ends. The CDR3 DNA reads as TGCAGCGTCCACGACAGGCGCCGGGATGGCTACACCTTC. Encoded protein: CSVHDRRRDGYTF.

The sample holds many counts of this clonotype. The chain couples TRBV7-2 to TRBJ1-6, with no clear D. The V gene lost 5 bases and the J gene lost 6 bases, with 11 bases spanning the gap. This CDR3 is 14 amino acids long. Germline CDR1 and CDR2: SGHTA and FQGNSA. The DNA of the CDR3 is TGTGCCAGCAGCCTCGTAGGTAGTAATTCACCCCTCCACTTT. The encoded protein is CASSLVGSNSPLHF.

This clonotype was found many times. The CDR3 sequence is CASSNRDRGTEAFF. The CDR3 DNA reads TGTGCCAGCAGCAACCGGGACAGGGGTACTGAAGCTTTCTTT. V gene TRBV7-9 combines with J gene TRBJ1-1; TRBD1 matches at 10 bases. V shed 5 bases, J shed 5 bases, and the junction held 5 bases outside the gene matches. Germline CDR1 reads SEHNR; CDR2 reads FQNEAQ (reference sequence). This CDR3 contains 14 residues. The full variable domain, its missing parts supplied by reference TRBV7-9 and TRBJ1-1, is DTGVSQNPRHKITKRGQNVTFRCDPISEHNRLYWYRQTLGQGPEFLTYFQNEAQLEKSRLLSDRFSAERPKGSFSTLEIQRTEQGDSAMYLCASSNRDRGTEAFFGQGTRLTVV.

This clonotype was detected ten times or more. The gene calls are TRBV9 and TRBJ2-7, with TRBD1 matching over 7 bases. With V trimmed by 0 bases and J by 1 base, 4 bases remained unmatched. The CDR3 covers 15 residues. Per the germline V gene, CDR1 is SGDLS and CDR2 is YYNGEE. Here the CDR3 reads CASSVGQGVSYEQYF. The CDR3 DNA reads TGTGCCAGCAGCGTAGGCCAGGGGGTATCCTACGAGCAGTACTTC.

Note on this clonotype: A much larger clone differs from this one at a single base, so this may be a read error. V and J are TRBV12-3 or TRBV12-4 and TRBJ2-5; D not certain. This CDR3 comprises 14 residues. CDR3 nucleotide sequence: TGTACCAGCAGTTCCTTGGGCAGGCCGGAGACCCAGTACTTC. Residues: CTSSSLGRPETQYF.

This clonotype was seen repeatedly, ten times or more. This chain connects TRBV7-2 to TRBJ1-3; a possible D gene is TRBD1 (5 bases). CDR1 is SGHTA, CDR2 FQGNSA, per germline. The V gene lost 2 bases and the J gene lost 1 base, with 15 bases spanning the gap. This CDR3 is built from 17 residues. The CDR3 DNA reads as TGTGCCAGCAGCTTAACGTTGGGGGATAAATCTGGAAACACCATATATTTT. This translates into CASSLTLGDKSGNTIYF. Full variable domain (outside the CDR3, taken from reference TRBV7-2 and TRBJ1-3): GAGVSQSPSNKVTEKGKDVELRCDPISGHTALYWYRQSLGQGLEFLIYFQGNSAPDKSGLPSDRFSAERTGGSVSTLTIQRTQQEDSAVYLCASSLTLGDKSGNTIYFGEGSWLTVV.